A single sample gave rise to the 15 T cell receptor beta chains below, sequenced in a study of T cells in Graves' hyperthyroidism and ophthalmopathy. It was RNA transcripts that yielded the amplified TCR beta CDR3 regions. The study used the HTBI primer set for a first-round RT-PCR of the TCR CDR3. TCRdb ran MiXCR on the multiplex PCR reads and lists one entry per CDR3 protein. The sample holds a few hundred thousand distinct CDR3 sequences, 15% to 18% seen once. Sequences were obtained from blood. Every receptor here comes from a woman under 30 with Graves' hyperthyroidism that later progressed to Graves' ophthalmopathy.

The chain is built from TRBV6-1 and TRBJ2-7; no definite D call. This CDR3 is 11 amino acids long. V shed 6 bases and J shed 3 bases, with 6 bases lying between them. Germline CDR1 is MNHNS and CDR2 is SASEGT. The CDR3 DNA sequence: TGTGCCAGCAGGAACGGCTACGAGCAGTACTTC. This encodes CASRNGYEQYF.

There are many counts of this clonotype. V is TRBV29-1 and J is TRBJ2-2; the D is unclear. V shed 1 base and J shed 5 bases, with 11 bases lying between them. The CDR3 contains 14 residues. The germline gives CDR1 SQVTM, CDR2 ANQGSEA. Here the CDR3 reads CSVEAETRTGELFF. DNA of the CDR3: TGCAGCGTTGAAGCGGAGACAAGGACCGGGGAGCTGTTTTTT.

This clonotype has ten or more counts. The chain joins TRBV5-6 to TRBJ2-1; D remains unclear. The length of the CDR3 is 16 residues. V lost 1 base, J lost 0 bases, and 11 bases lay in between. Per germline, CDR1 SGHDT and CDR2 YYEEEE. As DNA, the CDR3 is TGTGCCAGCAGCTTGAGGCGCTCGAGCTCCTACAATGAGCAGTTCTTC. Amino acids: CASSLRRSSSYNEQFF. Combining the CDR3 with reference TRBV5-6 and TRBJ2-1 gives the whole variable domain DAGVTQSPTHLIKTRGQQVTLRCSPKSGHDTVSWYQQALGQGPQFIFQYYEEEERQRGNFPDRFSGHQFPNYSSELNVNALLLGDSALYLCASSLRRSSSYNEQFFGPGTRLTVL.

V gene TRBV6-5 combines with J gene TRBJ1-2; the D is unclear. CDR3 length: 12 residues. The V end lost 2 bases, the J end lost 2 bases, and 3 bases lay between the germline ends. Looked up from germline, CDR1 is MNHEY and CDR2 is SVGAGI. CDR3 DNA: TGTGCCAGCAGTTACGGCAACTATGGCTACACCTTC. Translating it yields CASSYGNYGYTF.

In its sample, this clonotype was seen a few times. V and J are TRBV2 and TRBJ2-1, with 8 nucleotides matching TRBD2. There are 13 residues in the CDR3. Germline CDR1 is SNHLY and CDR2 is FYNNEI. V lost 8 bases and J lost 7; bases outside the gene matches: 7. This chain's CDR3 is CASRKAGVNEQFF. The CDR3 nucleotides read TGTGCCAGCCGGAAAGCGGGGGTGAATGAGCAGTTCTTC.

The rearrangement uses TRBV28 and TRBJ2-2; TRBD1 matches at 9 bases. V lost 4 bases, J lost 17 bases, and 5 bases stayed unmatched. The CDR3 runs 11 residues. Germline CDR1 reads MDHEN; CDR2 reads SYDVKM. The CDR3 loop reads CASSSDRGNFF. For the CDR3, the DNA is TGTGCCAGCAGTTCGGACAGGGGTAACTTTTTT.

This clonotype ranks as medium-sized. The chain recombines TRBV30 with TRBJ1-5; unclear D gene. The CDR3 covers 13 residues. CDR1 and CDR2 from the germline V gene are GTSNPN and SVGIG (reference sequence). V was clipped by 2 bases and J by 11 bases, with 16 bases between them. The CDR3 sequence: CAWSNAASMTQHF. CDR3 in DNA: TGTGCCTGGAGTAACGCGGCGTCCATGACCCAGCATTTT.

This clonotype was counted ten times or more. The chain is built from TRBV20-1 and TRBJ1-1, with TRBD1 matching 7 bases. The V and J ends lost 0 bases and 4 bases, in that order; junction bases with no gene match: 8. The CDR3 contains 15 residues. Germline V gene sequence: CDR1 DFQATT, CDR2 SNEGSKA (reference sequence). For the CDR3, the DNA is TGCAGTGCTAGAGACTACGGCAGGGGGGTCACTGAAGCTTTCTTT. Its protein is CSARDYGRGVTEAFF.

V is TRBV6-2 or TRBV6-3 and J is TRBJ1-4, with D unclear. This CDR3 is built from 15 residues. Germline CDR1 MNHEY, CDR2 SVGEGT. As DNA, the CDR3 is TGTGTCGGATCCGGGCAGCATACAACTAATGAAAAACTGTTTTTT. Its translation: CVGSGQHTTNEKLFF.

The table lists this clonotype with many counts. This chain joins TRBV6-5 and TRBJ2-7; 9 bases match TRBD2. The CDR3 contains 15 residues. V trimming: 3 bases; J trimming: 4 bases; junction bases outside the gene matches: 7. The V gene's germline CDR1 is MNHEY and CDR2 SVGAGI. The CDR3 nucleotides are TGTGCCAGCAGTTATGGCGGGGGGGCGGGATACGAGCAGTACTTC. Translation gives CASSYGGGAGYEQYF.

The table lists this clonotype with many counts. The V gene is TRBV28, the J gene TRBJ1-2; no clear D gene. Germline assignment: CDR1 MDHEN and CDR2 SYDVKM. The CDR3 extends over 10 amino acids. Trimming removed 8 bases from V and 7 bases from J, with 8 bases in between. This CDR3 reads CASADRGYTF. CDR3 bases: TGTGCCAGCGCGGATCGTGGCTACACCTTC.

This clonotype was seen more than once but under ten times. The chain is built from TRBV7-6 and TRBJ2-2; D unclear. Germline V gene data show CDR1 as SGHVS and CDR2 as FNYEAQ. The CDR3 totals 16 residues. Trimming took off 5 bases at V and 2 bases at J, with 15 bases between the two ends. CDR3 sequence: CASSPSAHINTGELFF. CDR3 sequence (DNA): TGTGCCAGCAGCCCCTCAGCTCACATAAACACCGGGGAGCTGTTTTTT.

This clonotype was counted between two and nine times. V usage is TRBV5-5 and J usage is TRBJ1-2; TRBD1 might be the D (5 bases). The V gene lost 4 bases and the J gene lost 5 bases, with 12 bases spanning the gap. The length of the CDR3 is 13 residues. Germline CDR1 is SGHKS and CDR2 is YYEKEE (reference sequence). The CDR3 loop reads CASSLTDPYGYTF. CDR3 coding DNA: TGTGCCAGCAGCCTGACAGATCCGTATGGCTACACCTTC. Looking up the rest from reference TRBV5-5 and TRBJ1-2 gives the full variable domain: DAGVTQSPTHLIKTRGQQVTLRCSPISGHKSVSWYQQVLGQGPQFIFQYYEKEERGRGNFPDRFSARQFPNYSSELNVNALLLGDSALYLCASSLTDPYGYTFGSGTRLTVV.

V is TRBV19 and J is TRBJ1-5, with D perhaps TRBD1 (6 bases). V lost 6 bases, J lost 1 base, and 13 bases lay in between. The CDR3 is made up of 15 amino acids. Germline lookup yields CDR1 LNHDA and CDR2 SQIVND (reference sequence). CDR3 residues: CASRLTGMSNQPQHF. CDR3 nucleotides: TGTGCCAGTAGACTTACAGGGATGAGCAATCAGCCCCAGCATTTT.

This chain uses TRBV19 with TRBJ2-3, with D uncertain. Germline CDR1 is LNHDA and CDR2 is SQIVND (reference sequence). V lost 5 bases to trimming and J lost 4 bases, with 13 bases between them. CDR3 size: 14 residues. The CDR3 region has the DNA TGTGCCAGTAGTGAGCTAGTCAACGCAGATACGCAGTATTTT. Encoded protein: CASSELVNADTQYF.